One and the same sample provided the 18 T cell receptor beta chains below, sequenced in a study of identical twins. Each CDR3 protein is one row after TCRdb ran MiXCR on the 5' RACE reads. The sample records 350,000 to 450,000 distinct CDR3 sequences, around 18% being singletons. Sequencing was carried out using naive T cells sorted from blood. The receptors were sampled from a man aged 50-60 years in good health.

This clonotype was observed many times. The chain recombines TRBV12-3 or TRBV12-4 with TRBJ1-3; the D is unclear. V lost 5 bases, J lost 2 bases, and 7 bases lay in between. The CDR3 has 13 residues. CDR3 in amino acids: CASSPTAGNTIYF. CDR3 coding DNA: TGTGCCAGCAGTCCAACGGCTGGAAACACCATATATTTT.

This clonotype has a handful of counts. This chain connects TRBV4-1 to TRBJ1-5, with TRBD1 matching 9 bases. With V trimmed by 1 base and J by 4 bases, 5 bases remained unmatched. The CDR3 has 16 amino acids. Germline V gives CDR1 MGHRA, CDR2 YSYEKL. The CDR3 DNA is TGCGCCAGCAGCCAAGTATCGACAGGGGGTAATCAGCCCCAGCATTTT. This gives the protein CASSQVSTGGNQPQHF.

The chain combines TRBV24-1 with TRBJ2-2, with D uncertain. CDR3 length equals 14 residues. The germline V and J ends were trimmed by 2 bases and 4 bases, with 7 bases remaining between them. Per the germline V gene, CDR1 is KGHDR and CDR2 is SFDVKD. The DNA for the CDR3 is TGTGCCACCAGTGATTCACGGAGCACCGGGGAGCTGTTTTTT. Protein product: CATSDSRSTGELFF.

The chain is built from TRBV6-1 and TRBJ2-2; D assignment may be TRBD1 or TRBD2 (5 bases each). CDR1 is MNHNS and CDR2 is SASEGT in the germline V gene. V was shortened by 6 bases and J by 3 bases, with 11 bases between the two germline ends. The CDR3 length is 14 residues. The CDR3, as DNA: TGTGCCAGCAGCAGGGAGTCTGACACCGGGGAGCTGTTTTTT. Its translation: CASSRESDTGELFF.

The genes are TRBV7-8 and TRBJ2-7; 7 bases match TRBD1. Trimming took 1 base from V and 6 from J; bases not matched to a gene: 12. This CDR3 comprises 16 residues. Germline CDR1 reads SGHVS; CDR2 reads FQNEAQ. The CDR3 DNA is TGTGCCAGCAGCTTAGGTCCGGCAGGGGGTAGGGGCGAGCAGTACTTC. Translated: CASSLGPAGGRGEQYF.

The chain is built from TRBV12-3 or TRBV12-4 and TRBJ1-1; D may be TRBD1 (5 bases). The CDR3 is 12 amino acids. Trimming took off 5 bases at V and 10 bases at J, with 14 bases between the two ends. This CDR3 is CASSPHGGAAFF. The CDR3 region has the DNA TGTGCCAGCAGTCCCCACGGGGGAGCAGCTTTCTTT.

The chain uses TRBV11-2 and TRBJ2-1; D gene ambiguous. Germline V gene sequence: CDR1 SGHAT, CDR2 FQNNGV. V lost 0 bases to trimming and J lost 6 bases, with 9 bases between them. The CDR3 is 14 residues long. In nucleotides, the CDR3 is TGTGCCAGCAGCTTAGACAGGTTTGGCAATGAGCAGTTCTTC. Amino acids: CASSLDRFGNEQFF.

This clonotype was counted ten times or more. V and J are TRBV9 and TRBJ1-1; D unresolved. The V end was cut by 0 bases, the J end by 4 bases, with 7 bases between. This CDR3 region has 13 residues. CDR1 SGDLS and CDR2 YYNGEE come from the germline V gene. The CDR3 loop is CASSVVGPTEAFF. As DNA, the CDR3 is TGTGCCAGCAGCGTAGTTGGTCCCACTGAAGCTTTCTTT.

The chain links TRBV29-1 to TRBJ2-1; 16 bases align to TRBD2. After removal of 5 bases from V and 13 bases from J, the junction contained 11 bases not matched to a gene. The CDR3 consists of 15 residues. In germline, CDR1 is SQVTM, CDR2 ANQGSEA. The DNA of the CDR3 is TGCAGCGTTCCACCCGGGACTAGCGGGAGGGCGGGTCAGTTCTTC. Protein: CSVPPGTSGRAGQFF.

This clonotype showed up just once. The rearrangement joins TRBV4-3 to TRBJ2-5, with TRBD1 as a possible D gene (8 bases). Germline lookup yields CDR1 LGHNA and CDR2 YSLEER. This CDR3 is built from 13 residues. V was shortened by 0 bases and J by 9 bases, with 11 bases between the two germline ends. DNA for the CDR3: TGCGCCAGCAGCCAAGATACAGGGGGGGCCCAGTACTTC. Translated: CASSQDTGGAQYF.

About this clonotype: At one boundary the junction diverges from the germline segment, which might be a read error. This chain uses TRBV6-6 with TRBJ2-1, with D uncertain. Germline V gene sequence: CDR1 MNHNY, CDR2 SVGAGI (reference sequence). The CDR3 spans 11 residues. The CDR3 here is CVSSYGNEQFF. DNA for the CDR3: TGTGTCAGCAGTTACGGGAATGAGCAGTTCTTC.

The J gene is TRBJ2-7, the V gene TRBV2; 9 nucleotides line up with TRBD1. There are 16 residues in the CDR3. Per the germline V gene, CDR1 is SNHLY and CDR2 is FYNNEI. Germline trimming cut 7 bases from V and 4 bases from J; bases unmatched to any gene: 14. CDR3 region: CASKLNRDREKYEQYF. The CDR3 DNA is TGTGCCAGCAAATTAAACCGGGACAGGGAGAAATACGAGCAGTACTTC.

The V call is TRBV12-3 or TRBV12-4, the J call TRBJ2-1; 14 bases are a match to TRBD2. The CDR3 consists of 18 residues. After removal of 6 bases from V and 2 bases from J, the junction contained 9 bases not matched to a gene. CDR3 region: CASSSSGLAGGAYNEQFF. The DNA for the CDR3 is TGTGCCAGCAGCAGTTCCGGACTAGCGGGAGGCGCCTACAATGAGCAGTTCTTC.

This clonotype was counted ten times or more. The V gene is TRBV5-6, the J gene TRBJ2-1, with 13 bases that match TRBD2. The CDR3 has 14 residues. CDR1 SGHDT and CDR2 YYEEEE come from the germline V gene. V dropped 3 bases and J dropped 9; count of bases not matched to a gene: 3. This CDR3 reads CASSSGLAGSEQFF. The CDR3 coding sequence is TGTGCCAGCAGCTCGGGACTAGCGGGGAGTGAGCAGTTCTTC.

This chain uses TRBV12-3 or TRBV12-4 with TRBJ2-1; 16 positions match TRBD2. J gave up 5 bases and V 6 bases, and 1 base lay outside the gene matches. The CDR3 length is 15 residues. The CDR3: CASRGLAGGHNEQFF. In DNA form, the CDR3 reads TGTGCCAGCAGGGGACTAGCGGGAGGGCACAATGAGCAGTTCTTC.

This clonotype appeared a few times. This chain uses TRBV5-1 with TRBJ2-1; D is perhaps TRBD1 (6 bases). Germline loops: CDR1 SGHRS, CDR2 YFSETQ. The germline V and J ends were trimmed by 2 bases and 1 base, with 10 bases remaining between them. The CDR3 extends over 15 amino acids. CDR3 bases: TGCGCCAGCAGCTTCCAGGGGAATTCCTACAATGAGCAGTTCTTC. Translation gives CASSFQGNSYNEQFF.

The chain joins TRBV30 to TRBJ2-5, with D unclear. Between the trimmed V and J ends, which lost 2 bases and 2 bases, there was a span of 6 bases. In germline, CDR1 is GTSNPN, CDR2 SVGIG (reference sequence). The CDR3 sequence is 12 residues long. The CDR3 coding sequence is TGTGCCTGGAGTAGTAGACAAGAGACCCAGTACTTC. This sequence encodes CAWSSRQETQYF.

A few counts support this clonotype. The rearrangement uses TRBV7-2 and TRBJ2-5, with 7 nucleotides matching TRBD1. The V gene end was trimmed by 5 bases and the J gene end by 13 bases; junction bases not matched to a gene: 7. CDR3 size: 11 residues. CDR1 and CDR2 from the germline V gene are SGHTA and FQGNSA. CDR3 coding DNA: TGTGCCAGCAGCCTTGACAGGGTCTTGTACTTC. This gives the protein CASSLDRVLYF.